This is a list of T cell receptor gamma chains from one sample in a study of Vδ1+ human thymocytes. TCRdb re-identified clones in the multiplex PCR reads via CATT. Here the sample spans around 11,000 gamma-chain clones, around 45% being singletons. Sequencing was done on a sample of Vdelta1+ gamma-delta thymocytes from the thymus. Receptors originate from a boy younger than two who had congenital heart surgery. CDR3s include the opening cysteine and the closing phenylalanine or tryptophan. Clone size is stated in some rows and not others, as once, few, many or a class when expanded.

v_gene	j_gene	abundance	CDR3aa	CDR3nt
TRGV5	TRGJ1/TRGJ2	NA	CATWDRQVVKKLF	TGTGCCACCTGGGACAGGCAGGTGGTCAAGAAACTATTT
TRGV9	TRGJ1/TRGJ2	few	CALWEKGIHYYKKLF	TGTGCCTTGTGGGAGAAGGGGATCCATTATTATAAGAAACTCTTT
TRGV9	TRGJ1/TRGJ2	NA	CALWEVQIHKAAYYKKLF	TGTGCCTTGTGGGAGGTGCAGATCCACAAAGCCGCTTATTATAAGAAACTCTTT
TRGV8	TRGJP2	few	CATWDRRRVIKTF	TGTGCCACCTGGGATCGACGCCGTGTGATCAAGACGTTT
TRGV3	TRGJP2	few	CATWDRPLGSDWIKTF	TGTGCCACCTGGGACAGGCCGTTGGGTAGTGATTGGATCAAGACGTTT
TRGV3	TRGJ1/TRGJ2	NA	CASWDRPYYKKLF	TGTGCCTCCTGGGACAGGCCGTATTATAAGAAACTCTTT
TRGV9	TRGJ1/TRGJ2	NA	CALWAHHRLSYYKKLF	TGTGCCTTGTGGGCACATCATCGCCTCTCTTATTATAAGAAACTCTTT
TRGV9	TRGJ1/TRGJ2	few	CALWHYKKLF	TGTGCCTTGTGGCATTATAAGAAACTCTTT
TRGV9	TRGJ1/TRGJ2	NA	CALWEVMKKLF	TGTGCCTTGTGGGAGGTTATGAAGAAACTCTTT
TRGV9	TRGJ1/TRGJ2	few	CALWESLIEKLF	TGTGCCTTGTGGGAGTCATTGATTGAGAAACTCTTT
TRGV9	TRGJ1/TRGJ2	NA	CALWEGRRYYKKLF	TGTGCCTTGTGGGAGGGGAGGAGGTATTATAAGAAACTCTTT
TRGV9	TRGJ1/TRGJ2	few	CALWEVGEYYKKLF	TGTGCCTTGTGGGAGGTGGGCGAGTATTATAAGAAACTCTTT
TRGV2	TRGJP1	few	CATWDGCTGWFKIF	TGTGCCACCTGGGACGGATGCACTGGTTGGTTCAAGATATTT
TRGV5	TRGJ1/TRGJ2	few	CATWDRKGKLF	TGTGCCACCTGGGACAGGAAAGGGAAACTCTTT
TRGV3	TRGJP2	NA	CATWDRQYSSDWIKTF	TGTGCCACCTGGGACAGGCAGTATAGTAGTGATTGGATCAAGACGTTT
TRGV9	TRGJ1/TRGJ2	NA	CALWEVPEKLF	TGTGCCTTGTGGGAGGTGCCAGAGAAACTCTTT
TRGV5	TRGJ1/TRGJ2	few	CATWDRRDYYKKLF	TGTGCCACCTGGGACAGGCGAGATTATTATAAGAAACTCTTT
TRGV2	TRGJ1/TRGJ2	few	CATWEGLAEKLF	TGTGCCACCTGGGAAGGGCTAGCAGAGAAACTCTTT
TRGV4	TRGJ1/TRGJ2	NA	CATWDVLGKKLF	TGTGCCACCTGGGATGTTCTGGGAAAGAAACTCTTT
TRGV9	TRGJ1/TRGJ2	few	CALWEVHKKLF	TGTGCCCTGTGGGAGGTCCACAAGAAACTCTTT